This TCR beta chain derives from a study of T cell clonality in common variable immunodeficiency. Findings of the study overall: TCRbeta clonality was increased in CVID versus healthy controls. Authors noted CVID clonality's cause needs subpopulation repertoire sequencing.

This CDR3 is built from 13 residues. V was shortened by 3 bases and J by 5 bases, with 8 bases between the two germline ends. Germline V lookup: CDR1 KGHSH, CDR2 LQKENI. This clone was recorded at least ten times. Its antigen is as yet unknown. The CDR3 extends 3 residues past the end of the read, so its final part is completed from the germline J gene. TCRdb's table, derived via immunoSEQ multiplex PCR, lists solely in-frame clones and lacks some. The sample is made up of 45,000 to 55,000 clones, none counted only once. The material sequenced was peripheral blood mononuclear cells. V usage is TRBV18 and J usage is TRBJ1-5; no clear D gene. The receptor was isolated from a person aged 18 to 70 in good health. CDR3 sequence reads: CASSPTQDQPQHF. CDR3 DNA (partial): TGTGCCAGCTCACCTACTCAGGATCAGCCC.